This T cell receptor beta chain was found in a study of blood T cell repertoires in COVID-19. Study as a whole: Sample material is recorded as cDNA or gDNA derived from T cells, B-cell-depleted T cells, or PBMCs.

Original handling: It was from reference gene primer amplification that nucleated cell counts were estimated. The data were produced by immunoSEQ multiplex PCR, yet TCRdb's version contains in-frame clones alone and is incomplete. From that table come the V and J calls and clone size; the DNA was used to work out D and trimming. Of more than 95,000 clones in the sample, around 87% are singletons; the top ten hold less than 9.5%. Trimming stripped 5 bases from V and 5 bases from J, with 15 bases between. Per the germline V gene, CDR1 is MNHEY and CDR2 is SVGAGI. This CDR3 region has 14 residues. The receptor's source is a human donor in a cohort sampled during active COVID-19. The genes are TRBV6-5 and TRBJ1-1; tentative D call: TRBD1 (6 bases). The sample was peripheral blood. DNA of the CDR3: TGTGCCAGCAGTCAAACGGGGGGGCGAACTGAAGCTTTCTTT. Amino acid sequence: CASSQTGGRTEAFF.